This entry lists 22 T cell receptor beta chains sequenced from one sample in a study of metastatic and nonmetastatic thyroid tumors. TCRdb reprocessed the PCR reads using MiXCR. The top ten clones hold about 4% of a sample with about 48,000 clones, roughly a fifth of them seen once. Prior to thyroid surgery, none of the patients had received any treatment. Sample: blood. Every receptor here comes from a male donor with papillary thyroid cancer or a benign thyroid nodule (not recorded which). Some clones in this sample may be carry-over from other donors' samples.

The CDR3 nucleotides read TGTGCCAGCAGCTCTACTAGCGGCCCCGGTAATGAGCAGTTCTTC. Its translation: CASSSTSGPGNEQFF. J is TRBJ2-5 and V is TRBV11-3, with TRBD2 matching over 8 bases. The DNA end favors TRBJ2-1, so the J call may be wrong. Germline V gene sequence: CDR1 SGHNT, CDR2 YENEEA. This CDR3 contains 15 residues.

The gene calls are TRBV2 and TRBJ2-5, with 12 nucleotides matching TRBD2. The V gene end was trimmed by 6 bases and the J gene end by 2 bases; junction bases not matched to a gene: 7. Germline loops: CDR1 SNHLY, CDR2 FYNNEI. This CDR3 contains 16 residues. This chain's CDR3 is CASRRTSGRHQETQYF. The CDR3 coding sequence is TGTGCCAGCAGGCGTACTAGCGGGAGGCATCAAGAGACCCAGTACTTC.

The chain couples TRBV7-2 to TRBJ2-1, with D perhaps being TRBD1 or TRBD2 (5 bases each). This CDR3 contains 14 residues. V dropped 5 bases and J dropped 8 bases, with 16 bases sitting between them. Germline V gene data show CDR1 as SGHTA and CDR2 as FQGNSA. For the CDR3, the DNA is TGTGCCAGCAGCCCCAGTTGGGGGATCGATGAGCAGTTCTTC. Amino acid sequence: CASSPSWGIDEQFF. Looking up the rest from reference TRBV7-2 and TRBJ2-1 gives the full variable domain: GAGVSQSPSNKVTEKGKDVELRCDPISGHTALYWYRQSLGQGLEFLIYFQGNSAPDKSGLPSDRFSAERTGGSVSTLTIQRTQQEDSAVYLCASSPSWGIDEQFFGPGTRLTVL.

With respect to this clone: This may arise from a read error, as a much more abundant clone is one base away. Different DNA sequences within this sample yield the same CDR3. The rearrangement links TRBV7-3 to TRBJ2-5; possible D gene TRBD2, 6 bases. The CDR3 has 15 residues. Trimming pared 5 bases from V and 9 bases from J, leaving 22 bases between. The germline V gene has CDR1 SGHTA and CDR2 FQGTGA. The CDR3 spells CASSVSGGAFEAQYF. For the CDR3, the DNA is TGTGCCAGCAGCGTTAGCGGCGGGGCTTTCGAGGCCCAGTACTTC.

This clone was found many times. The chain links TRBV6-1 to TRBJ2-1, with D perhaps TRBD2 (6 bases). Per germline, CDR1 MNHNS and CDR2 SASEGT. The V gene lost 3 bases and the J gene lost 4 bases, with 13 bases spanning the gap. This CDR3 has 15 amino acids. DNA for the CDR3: TGTGCCAGCAGTGACCTTAACGGGAGTTACAATGAGCAGTTCTTC. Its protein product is CASSDLNGSYNEQFF.

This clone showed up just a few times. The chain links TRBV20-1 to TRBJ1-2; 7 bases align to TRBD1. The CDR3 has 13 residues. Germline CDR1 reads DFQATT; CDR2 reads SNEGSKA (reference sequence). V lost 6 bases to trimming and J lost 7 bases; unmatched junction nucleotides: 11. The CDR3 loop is CSAIPQGGSGYTF. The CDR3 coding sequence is TGCAGTGCCATCCCCCAGGGGGGCTCTGGCTACACCTTC.

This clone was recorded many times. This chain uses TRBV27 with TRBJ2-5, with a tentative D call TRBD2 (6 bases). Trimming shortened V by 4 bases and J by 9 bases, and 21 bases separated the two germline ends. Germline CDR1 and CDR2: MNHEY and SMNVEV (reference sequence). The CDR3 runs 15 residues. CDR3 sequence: CASSWGDPRETAQYF. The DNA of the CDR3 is TGTGCCAGCAGTTGGGGGGACCCGCGGGAAACGGCCCAGTACTTC.

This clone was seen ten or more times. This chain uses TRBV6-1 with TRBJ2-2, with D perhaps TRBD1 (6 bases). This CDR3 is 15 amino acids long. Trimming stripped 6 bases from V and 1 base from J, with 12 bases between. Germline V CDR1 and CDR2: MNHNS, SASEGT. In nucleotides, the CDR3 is TGTGCCAGCAGGACCGGGACACAGAACACCGGGGAGCTGTTTTTT. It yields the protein CASRTGTQNTGELFF.

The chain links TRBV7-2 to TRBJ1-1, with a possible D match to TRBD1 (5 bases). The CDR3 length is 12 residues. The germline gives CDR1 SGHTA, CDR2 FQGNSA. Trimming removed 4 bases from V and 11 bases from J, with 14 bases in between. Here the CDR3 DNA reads TGTGCCAGCAGCTACCCAGGGACTCGGGCTTTCTTT. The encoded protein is CASSYPGTRAFF.

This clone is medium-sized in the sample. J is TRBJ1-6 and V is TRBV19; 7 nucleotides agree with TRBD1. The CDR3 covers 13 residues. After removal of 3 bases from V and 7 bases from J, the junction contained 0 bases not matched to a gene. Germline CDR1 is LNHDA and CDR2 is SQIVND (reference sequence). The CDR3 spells CASSMTGNSPLHF. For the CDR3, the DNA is TGTGCCAGTAGTATGACAGGGAATTCACCCCTCCACTTT. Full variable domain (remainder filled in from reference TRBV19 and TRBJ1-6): DGGITQSPKYLFRKEGQNVTLSCEQNLNHDAMYWYRQDPGQGLRLIYYSQIVNDFQKGDIAEGYSVSREKKESFPLTVTSAQKNPTAFYLCASSMTGNSPLHFGNGTRLTVT.

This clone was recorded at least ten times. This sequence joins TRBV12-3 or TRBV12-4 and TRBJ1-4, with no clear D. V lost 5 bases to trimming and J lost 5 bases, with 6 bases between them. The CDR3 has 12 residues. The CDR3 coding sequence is TGTGCCAGCAGTCCCTCAAATGAAAAACTGTTTTTT. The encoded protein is CASSPSNEKLFF.

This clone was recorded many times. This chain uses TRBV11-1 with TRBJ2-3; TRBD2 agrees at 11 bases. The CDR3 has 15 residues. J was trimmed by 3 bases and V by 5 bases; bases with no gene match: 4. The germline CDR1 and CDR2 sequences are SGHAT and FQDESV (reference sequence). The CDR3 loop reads CASSATSGGTDTQYF. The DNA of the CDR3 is TGTGCCAGCAGCGCCACTAGCGGGGGTACAGATACGCAGTATTTT.

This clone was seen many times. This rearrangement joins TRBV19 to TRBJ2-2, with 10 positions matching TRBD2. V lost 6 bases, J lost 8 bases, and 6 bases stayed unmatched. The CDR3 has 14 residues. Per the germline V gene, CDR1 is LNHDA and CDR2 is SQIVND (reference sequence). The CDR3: CASRSSGSSGELFF. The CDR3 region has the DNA TGTGCCAGTAGGTCTAGCGGGAGTTCTGGGGAGCTGTTTTTT.

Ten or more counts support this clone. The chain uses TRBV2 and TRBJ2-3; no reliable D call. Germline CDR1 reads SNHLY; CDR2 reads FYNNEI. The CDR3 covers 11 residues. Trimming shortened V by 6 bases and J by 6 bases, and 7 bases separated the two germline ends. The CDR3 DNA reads TGTGCCAGCAGGCTAGGGGATACGCAGTATTTT. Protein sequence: CASRLGDTQYF.

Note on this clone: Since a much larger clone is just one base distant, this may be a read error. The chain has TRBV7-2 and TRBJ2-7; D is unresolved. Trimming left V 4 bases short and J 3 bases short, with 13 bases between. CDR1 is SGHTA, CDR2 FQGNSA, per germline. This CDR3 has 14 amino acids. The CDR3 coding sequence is TGTGCCAGCAGCTCACCAGAGTACCACTACGAGCAGTACTTC. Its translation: CASSSPEYHYEQYF.

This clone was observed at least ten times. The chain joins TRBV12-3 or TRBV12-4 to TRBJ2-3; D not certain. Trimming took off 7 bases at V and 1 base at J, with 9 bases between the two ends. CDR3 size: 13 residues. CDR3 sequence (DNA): TGTGCCAGCACCCAGCCAGGCACAGATACGCAGTATTTT. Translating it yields CASTQPGTDTQYF.

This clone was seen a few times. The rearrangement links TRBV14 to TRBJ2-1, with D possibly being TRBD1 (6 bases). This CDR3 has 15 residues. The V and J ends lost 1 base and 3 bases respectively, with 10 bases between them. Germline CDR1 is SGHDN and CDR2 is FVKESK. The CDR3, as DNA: TGTGCCAGCAGCCAAGGCAGGGGCCTCTACAATGAGCAGTTCTTC. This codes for CASSQGRGLYNEQFF.

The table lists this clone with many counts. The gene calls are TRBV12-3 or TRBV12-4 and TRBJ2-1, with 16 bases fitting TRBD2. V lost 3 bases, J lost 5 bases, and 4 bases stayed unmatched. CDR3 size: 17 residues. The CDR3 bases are TGTGCCAGCAGTTTCTTGGGACTAGCGGGAGGGAACAATGAGCAGTTCTTC. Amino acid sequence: CASSFLGLAGGNNEQFF.

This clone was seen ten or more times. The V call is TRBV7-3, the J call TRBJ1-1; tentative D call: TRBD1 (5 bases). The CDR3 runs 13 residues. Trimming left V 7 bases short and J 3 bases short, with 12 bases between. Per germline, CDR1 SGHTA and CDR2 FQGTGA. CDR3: CASTRELDTEAFF. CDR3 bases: TGTGCCAGCACCAGGGAGTTGGACACTGAAGCTTTCTTT.

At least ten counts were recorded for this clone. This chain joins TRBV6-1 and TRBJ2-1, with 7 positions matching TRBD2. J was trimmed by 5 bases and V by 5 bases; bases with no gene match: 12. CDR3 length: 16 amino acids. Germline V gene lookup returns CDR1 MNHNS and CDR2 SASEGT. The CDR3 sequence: CASSPPWGGLNNEQFF. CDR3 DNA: TGTGCCAGCAGTCCCCCCTGGGGGGGACTTAACAATGAGCAGTTCTTC.

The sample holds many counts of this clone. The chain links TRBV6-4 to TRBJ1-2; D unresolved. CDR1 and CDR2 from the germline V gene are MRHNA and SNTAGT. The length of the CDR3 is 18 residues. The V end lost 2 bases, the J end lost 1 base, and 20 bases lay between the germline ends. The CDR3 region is CASSDKPNWRAINYGYTF. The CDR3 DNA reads TGTGCCAGCAGTGACAAGCCTAATTGGCGAGCTATTAACTATGGCTACACCTTC.

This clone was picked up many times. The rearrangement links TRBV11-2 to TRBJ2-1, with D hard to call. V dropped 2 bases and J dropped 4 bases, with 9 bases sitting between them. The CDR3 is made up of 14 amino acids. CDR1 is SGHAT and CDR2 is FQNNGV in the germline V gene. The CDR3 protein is CASSLFSMYNEQFF. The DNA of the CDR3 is TGTGCCAGCAGCTTATTTTCCATGTACAATGAGCAGTTCTTC.